The 19 T cell receptor beta chains below come from one sample, sequenced in a study of cytomegalovirus exposure and HLA in healthy donors. The assay was immunoSEQ multiplex PCR, and TCRdb's table has in-frame clones only and misses some. The sample yields fewer than 250,000 clones, roughly 83% seen once. Sequenced material: PBMCs. The source is a woman aged 18-29 years in good health and CMV-seronegative.

The DNA for the CDR3 is TGTGCCACCTCTCAGGGTGGCAGACGAAACACCATATATTTT. This translates into CATSQGGRRNTIYF. This sequence joins TRBV19 and TRBJ1-3; a possible D gene is TRBD1 (5 bases). The CDR3 runs to 14 residues. Trimming removed 10 bases from V and 5 bases from J, with 18 bases in between. Germline V gene sequence: CDR1 LNHDA, CDR2 SQIVND (reference sequence).

This chain connects TRBV7-9 to TRBJ1-2; 7 nucleotides agree with TRBD1. This CDR3 has 15 residues. Trimming removed 4 bases from V and 1 base from J; junction bases left unmatched: 6. Per germline, CDR1 SEHNR and CDR2 FQNEAQ (reference sequence). The CDR3, as DNA: TGTGCCAGCAGCTCAGGGGGTTTAGTTAACTATGGCTACACCTTC. It is translated as CASSSGGLVNYGYTF.

The chain is built from TRBV11-2 and TRBJ2-3; 8 nucleotides align to TRBD2. CDR1 and CDR2 (germline): SGHAT, FQNNGV. The CDR3 sequence is 16 residues long. Trimming at V came to 5 bases and at J to 8 bases, leaving 15 bases not matched to a gene. In nucleotides, the CDR3 is TGTGCCAGCAGCCCCCTTACCGGGAGGGCCTCGGGTACGCAGTATTTT. Translating gives CASSPLTGRASGTQYF.

This sequence joins TRBV14 and TRBJ1-2; D is possibly TRBD1 (6 bases). V lost 0 bases, J lost 5 bases, and 19 bases lay in between. CDR3 length: 17 amino acids. Germline V gene data show CDR1 as SGHDN and CDR2 as FVKESK. The CDR3 loop is CASSQDHRPGDLYGYTF. The CDR3 coding sequence is TGTGCCAGCAGCCAAGATCACCGGCCAGGGGACCTTTATGGCTACACCTTC.

V is TRBV7-7 and J is TRBJ2-1; 10 bases are a match to TRBD2. V was pared by 2 bases and J by 8 bases, with 6 bases of the junction left unmatched. Germline-derived CDR1 and CDR2 are SSHAT and FNYEAQ (reference sequence). The CDR3 has 15 residues. CDR3 protein: CASSLLAGVVDEQFF. In DNA, the CDR3 is TGTGCCAGCAGCTTACTAGCGGGAGTTGTCGATGAGCAGTTCTTC.

This clone was found once. The chain recombines TRBV9 with TRBJ2-2; D is possibly TRBD1 (5 bases). Per germline, CDR1 SGDLS and CDR2 YYNGEE. The CDR3 sequence is 15 residues long. Trimming cost V 4 bases and J 2 bases, with 12 bases left between them. The CDR3 reads CASSRDSLNTGELFF. CDR3 coding DNA: TGTGCCAGCAGCCGAGACAGCCTTAACACCGGGGAGCTGTTTTTT.

The CDR3 coding sequence is TGTGCCAGCAGTTATTACAATGAGCAGTTCTTC. It yields the protein CASSYYNEQFF. The chain has TRBV7-2 and TRBJ2-1; D is unresolved. Trimming took off 6 bases at V and 4 bases at J, with 4 bases between the two ends. The CDR3 contains 11 residues. CDR1 SGHTA and CDR2 FQGNSA come from the germline V gene.

The rearrangement joins TRBV4-1 to TRBJ1-2; 11 nucleotides line up with TRBD1. The CDR3 loop spans 13 amino acids. V was pared by 3 bases and J by 10 bases, with 4 bases of the junction left unmatched. The germline CDR1 and CDR2 sequences are MGHRA and YSYEKL. The CDR3 loop reads CASSQGTGGDYTF. DNA of the CDR3: TGCGCCAGCAGCCAGGGGACAGGGGGAGACTACACCTTC.

The chain has TRBV28 and TRBJ1-3, with D unresolved. Germline V gene sequence: CDR1 MDHEN, CDR2 SYDVKM. The CDR3 is 15 residues long. The V end lost 8 bases, the J end lost 0 bases, and 14 bases lay between the germline ends. The chain's CDR3 is CASRSLGSSGNTIYF. CDR3 nucleotide sequence: TGTGCCAGCCGGTCCCTTGGTTCCTCTGGAAACACCATATATTTT.

J is TRBJ1-6 and V is TRBV5-6; no clear D gene. V was trimmed by 0 bases and J by 3 bases, leaving 7 bases between them. In germline, CDR1 is SGHDT, CDR2 YYEEEE. This CDR3 is 15 amino acids long. CDR3 sequence (DNA): TGTGCCAGCAGCTTGGCCGGGGACTATAATTCACCCCTCCACTTT. Its translation is CASSLAGDYNSPLHF.

The chain recombines TRBV5-1 with TRBJ2-5, with TRBD2 as a possible D gene (7 bases). CDR1 and CDR2 (germline): SGHRS, YFSETQ. This CDR3 spans 15 amino acids. Trimming shortened V by 4 bases and J by 5 bases, and 18 bases separated the two germline ends. CDR3 sequence (DNA): TGCGCCAGCAGCACCCGGGGGGCGCATACGGAGACCCAGTACTTC. Translation: CASSTRGAHTETQYF.

The gene calls are TRBV23-1 and TRBJ2-7; D gene unclear. TRBV23-1 carries the ORF label, with uncertain function. This CDR3 has 16 residues. V was pared by 0 bases and J by 3 bases, with 15 bases between. CDR3 loop: CASSQSHFLGRYEQYF. CDR3 DNA: TGCGCCAGCAGTCAATCTCACTTCCTGGGCCGCTACGAGCAGTACTTC.

The V call is TRBV4-1, the J call TRBJ2-1, with a possible D match to TRBD2 (7 bases). The V and J ends lost 4 bases and 3 bases respectively, with 19 bases between them. The CDR3 spans 17 residues. The germline V gene has CDR1 MGHRA and CDR2 YSYEKL. CDR3 protein: CASSRPPGGFDYNEQFF. In DNA form, the CDR3 reads TGCGCCAGCAGCCGTCCCCCGGGGGGCTTCGACTACAATGAGCAGTTCTTC.

The J gene is TRBJ1-5, the V gene TRBV9, with D perhaps matching TRBD1 (5 bases). Trimming shortened V by 4 bases and J by 3 bases, and 14 bases separated the two germline ends. Germline V lookup: CDR1 SGDLS, CDR2 YYNGEE. This CDR3 has 15 amino acids. The CDR3 nucleotides are TGTGCCAGCAGCCCTAGTACAGGTTTCAATCAGCCCCAGCATTTT. It translates to CASSPSTGFNQPQHF.

This chain links TRBV5-1 with TRBJ1-6; maybe TRBD1 (5 bases). Trimming removed 4 bases at V and 1 base at J, with 15 bases between. CDR1 is SGHRS and CDR2 is YFSETQ in the germline V gene. This CDR3 has 17 amino acids. The CDR3 loop reads CASSPQGPGSYNSPLHF. CDR3 DNA: TGCGCCAGCAGCCCCCAGGGCCCCGGATCCTATAATTCACCCCTCCACTTT.

The V gene is TRBV5-8, the J gene TRBJ2-7, with D perhaps matching TRBD2 (6 bases). The germline gives CDR1 SGHTS, CDR2 YDEGEE. The CDR3 consists of 14 residues. V was cut by 7 bases and J by 11 bases, with 25 bases left in between. The CDR3 DNA reads TGTGCCAGCGGCCTAGGGAGCGGGTGGTACAAGGAGTACTTC. Its protein is CASGLGSGWYKEYF.

This sequence joins TRBV30 and TRBJ1-1; 8 bases are shared with TRBD1. V lost 0 bases and J lost 5; bases outside the gene matches: 5. The CDR3 has 14 amino acids. Germline V gives CDR1 GTSNPN, CDR2 SVGIG (reference sequence). CDR3 nucleotides: TGTGCCTGGAGTGTAGGACAGGGTGGGACTGAAGCTTTCTTT. Residues: CAWSVGQGGTEAFF.

This chain links TRBV6-1 with TRBJ2-5; 11 bases align to TRBD1. J lost 5 bases, V lost 6 bases, and 8 bases had no gene match. The CDR3 has 15 amino acids. Germline V gene data show CDR1 as MNHNS and CDR2 as SASEGT. CDR3 in amino acids: CASRWTGGDSETQYF. DNA for the CDR3: TGTGCCAGCAGGTGGACAGGGGGCGATTCGGAGACCCAGTACTTC.

This chain links TRBV5-4 with TRBJ1-2; TRBD1 might be the D (5 bases). The germline V gene has CDR1 SGHNT and CDR2 YYREEE (reference sequence). Trimming stripped 4 bases from V and 5 bases from J, with 12 bases between. The CDR3 extends over 13 amino acids. The CDR3 sequence is CASSQGSYYGYTF. In nucleotides, the CDR3 is TGTGCCAGCAGCCAGGGTAGTTATTATGGCTACACCTTC.